Listed below are T cell receptor beta chains from one sample, sequenced in a study of CD8 T cells in Susac syndrome. Each CDR3 protein gets one entry after TCRdb re-called the immunoSEQ multiplex PCR reads with MiXCR. The sample has approximately 100,000 distinct CDR3 sequences; approximately 93% are singletons. Sequenced sample: CD8+ T cells from PBMCs. Receptors were obtained from a human donor with Susac syndrome. CDR3s include the opening cysteine and the closing phenylalanine or tryptophan. Fields, in order: clone size, D gene, J gene, V gene, CDR3 protein, CDR3 DNA. A D gene is named only where the DNA matches it firmly. For some rows the clone size is stated as once, few or many, or as a class when expanded; others skip it.

abundance: .
d_gene: .
j_gene: TRBJ1-2
v_gene: TRBV5-4
CDR3aa: CASSPRGGAHGYTF
CDR3nt: TGTGCCAGCAGCCCACGCGGCGGGGCCCATGGCTACACCTTC

abundance: .
d_gene: .
j_gene: TRBJ2-3
v_gene: TRBV12-3/TRBV12-4
CDR3aa: CASSLRTASTDTQYF
CDR3nt: TGTGCCAGCAGTCTTAGGACAGCTAGCACAGATACGCAGTATTTT

abundance: .
d_gene: TRBD2
j_gene: TRBJ2-5
v_gene: TRBV7-3
CDR3aa: CASSLSSGGEETQYF
CDR3nt: TGTGCCAGCAGCTTAAGTAGCGGGGGGGAAGAGACCCAGTACTTC

abundance: .
d_gene: .
j_gene: TRBJ2-1
v_gene: TRBV6-4
CDR3aa: CASSEGGGGNNEQFF
CDR3nt: TGTGCCAGCAGTGAGGGAGGGGGGGGAAACAATGAGCAGTTCTTC

abundance: .
d_gene: .
j_gene: TRBJ2-3
v_gene: TRBV15
CDR3aa: CATSRVGGTDTQYF
CDR3nt: TGTGCCACCAGCAGAGTCGGAGGTACAGATACGCAGTATTTT

abundance: .
d_gene: TRBD2
j_gene: TRBJ2-7
v_gene: TRBV20-1
CDR3aa: CSARGLAGPYEQYF
CDR3nt: TGCAGTGCTAGGGGACTAGCGGGCCCCTACGAGCAGTACTTC

abundance: once
d_gene: .
j_gene: TRBJ2-1
v_gene: TRBV5-4
CDR3aa: CVGGTLNEQFF
CDR3nt: TGTGTCGGAGGGACCCTCAATGAGCAGTTCTTC

abundance: .
d_gene: .
j_gene: TRBJ2-7
v_gene: TRBV12-3/TRBV12-4
CDR3aa: CASIGEADSYEQYF
CDR3nt: TGTGCCAGCATAGGTGAGGCGGACTCCTACGAGCAGTACTTC

abundance: .
d_gene: .
j_gene: TRBJ1-6
v_gene: TRBV27
CDR3aa: CASSLEGPRDSPLHF
CDR3nt: TGTGCCAGCAGTTTGGAGGGACCTAGAGATTCACCCCTCCACTTT

abundance: .
d_gene: TRBD1
j_gene: TRBJ1-1
v_gene: TRBV20-1
CDR3aa: CSARDPGQGDTEAFF
CDR3nt: TGCAGTGCTAGAGACCCGGGACAGGGTGACACTGAAGCTTTCTTT

abundance: .
d_gene: TRBD2
j_gene: TRBJ2-1
v_gene: TRBV2
CDR3aa: CASSREGSYNEQFF
CDR3nt: TGTGCCAGCAGTAGGGAGGGCTCCTACAATGAGCAGTTCTTC

abundance: once
d_gene: .
j_gene: TRBJ2-7
v_gene: TRBV6-2/TRBV6-3
CDR3aa: CATREPSFSYEQYF
CDR3nt: TGTGCCACCCGAGAACCTTCCTTCTCCTACGAGCAGTACTTC

abundance: .
d_gene: .
j_gene: TRBJ1-2
v_gene: TRBV11-3
CDR3aa: CASSLNGLRYTF
CDR3nt: TGTGCCAGCAGCTTAAACGGTCTGCGCTACACCTTC

abundance: .
d_gene: .
j_gene: TRBJ2-1
v_gene: TRBV7-8
CDR3aa: CASSLGGDNYNEQFF
CDR3nt: TGTGCCAGCAGCCTAGGGGGGGATAACTACAATGAGCAGTTCTTC